This entry lists 8 T cell receptor beta chains sequenced from one sample in a study of breast tumors, draining lymph nodes, adjacent tissues. The lymph nodes were axillary draining lymph nodes from breast cancer patients. Each CDR3 protein gets one entry after TCRdb re-called the multiplex PCR reads with MiXCR. The sample holds about 130,000 distinct CDR3 sequences; just under 20% are singletons and the top ten take roughly 3.6%. The source material was axillary lymph node tissue. These TCRs come from a female donor with breast cancer. Some clones in this sample may be carry-over from other donors' samples.

This clonotype has ten or more counts. A junction boundary mismatches the germline segment, possibly from a read error. The V and J genes are TRBV7-7 and TRBJ2-5; D is unclear. Germline V lookup: CDR1 SSHAT, CDR2 FNYEAQ (reference sequence). The CDR3 length is 11 residues. DNA for the CDR3: TGTGCTAGCACCTCACAAGAGACCCAGTACTTC. Amino acids: CASTSQETQYF.

The V call is TRBV7-9, the J call TRBJ2-5, with a possible D match to TRBD2 (5 bases). The CDR3 sequence is 16 residues long. Trimming pared 8 bases from V and 3 bases from J, leaving 22 bases between. CDR1 and CDR2 (germline): SEHNR, FQNEAQ (reference sequence). Here the CDR3 DNA reads TGTGCCAGCGGCCCCACGGTTAGCGCCCTTAAAGAGACCCAGTACTTC. It is translated as CASGPTVSALKETQYF.

This clonotype was picked up many times. The chain uses TRBV20-1 and TRBJ2-5; the match to TRBD2 covers 8 bases. The V gene end was trimmed by 1 base and the J gene end by 6 bases; junction bases not matched to a gene: 10. Germline assignment: CDR1 DFQATT and CDR2 SNEGSKA (reference sequence). CDR3 length equals 15 residues. Here the CDR3 reads CSARVPGTSLKTQYF. CDR3 sequence (DNA): TGCAGTGCTAGAGTGCCCGGGACTAGTCTAAAGACCCAGTACTTC.

The table lists this clonotype with many counts. CDR3 region: CASSGVTGTLETQYF. CDR3 DNA sequence: TGTGCCAGCAGTGGGGTGACAGGGACTTTAGAGACCCAGTACTTC. The rearrangement joins TRBV25-1 to TRBJ2-5, with D possibly matching TRBD1 (7 bases). V lost 4 bases, J lost 4 bases, and 16 bases lay in between. The CDR3 has 15 amino acids. CDR1 and CDR2 (germline): MGHDK, SYGVNS. The entire variable domain, with the rest obtained from reference TRBV25-1 and TRBJ2-5, is as follows: EADIYQTPRYLVIGTGKKITLECSQTMGHDKMYWYQQDPGMELHLIHYSYGVNSTEKGDLSSESTVSRIRTEHFPLTLESARPSHTSQYLCASSGVTGTLETQYFGPGTRLLVL.

The table lists this clonotype with many counts. This rearrangement joins TRBV11-2 to TRBJ2-5; no reliable D call. The CDR3 runs 15 residues. Trimming left V 4 bases short and J 5 bases short, with 17 bases between. Germline assignment: CDR1 SGHAT and CDR2 FQNNGV. CDR3 residues: CASSSTTYSPETQYF. The DNA of the CDR3 is TGTGCCAGCAGCTCCACCACCTATAGCCCTGAGACCCAGTACTTC.

In regard to this clonotype: A much larger clone is a single base away; this may be a read error. V usage is TRBV7-2 and J usage is TRBJ2-1; D may be TRBD2 (5 bases). The CDR3 is made up of 14 amino acids. V was pared by 5 bases and J by 9 bases, with 17 bases between. The germline CDR1 and CDR2 sequences are SGHTA and FQGNSA. This CDR3 reads CASSPGRGFTEQFF. Written as DNA, the CDR3 is TGTGCCAGCAGCCCTGGACGGGGTTTCACTGAGCAGTTCTTC. The entire variable domain, with the rest obtained from reference TRBV7-2 and TRBJ2-1, is as follows: GAGVSQSPSNKVTEKGKDVELRCDPISGHTALYWYRQSLGQGLEFLIYFQGNSAPDKSGLPSDRFSAERTGGSVSTLTIQRTQQEDSAVYLCASSPGRGFTEQFFGPGTRLTVL.

This clonotype showed up many times. The rearrangement links TRBV2 to TRBJ2-1, with no clear D. The length of the CDR3 is 15 residues. The germline gives CDR1 SNHLY, CDR2 FYNNEI. Trimming shortened V by 0 bases and J by 10 bases, and 16 bases separated the two germline ends. Here the CDR3 DNA reads TGTGCCAGCAGTGAAGCGCGACTCAAAATGAGCGAGCAGTTCTTC. Translated: CASSEARLKMSEQFF.

The table lists this clonotype with many counts. The rearrangement joins TRBV6-6 to TRBJ1-4; D is ambiguous. Germline CDR1 and CDR2: MNHNY and SVGAGI (reference sequence). V dropped 4 bases and J dropped 5 bases, with 14 bases sitting between them. There are 15 residues in the CDR3. CDR3 residues: CASSSVGVMNEKLFF. Written as DNA, the CDR3 is TGTGCCAGCAGTTCCGTCGGTGTAATGAATGAAAAACTGTTTTTT.